The following is a T cell receptor beta chain sequence with its context. This CDR3 is 17 amino acids long. The germline CDR1 and CDR2 sequences are SGHRS and YFSETQ. J lost 1 base, V lost 4 bases, and 14 bases had no gene match. This entry is derived from a study of beta chain features in type 1 diabetes. Reverse transcribing all isolated RNA meant expressed TCRB transcripts were sequenced. Sequenced by immunoSEQ multiplex PCR; TCRdb stores in-frame clones only, minus some. This table has 330,000 or so clones, 15% to 20% appearing once. The source material was naive CD4+ T cells from blood. The chain uses TRBV5-1 and TRBJ2-7; 7 bases match TRBD2. The source is a woman younger than 35 in good health. The CDR3 DNA sequence: TGCGCCAGCAGCATATCTAGCGGAATTCGTTATTCCTACGAGCAGTACTTC. It translates to CASSISSGIRYSYEQYF.